The 19 T cell receptor beta chains presented below share a single source sample, sequenced in a study of cytomegalovirus exposure and HLA in healthy donors. PCR was performed using 60 Vbeta and 13 Jbeta primers. Libraries were prepared by immunoSEQ multiplex PCR; TCRdb keeps only in-frame clonotypes and omits some of them. In the table there are 110,000 to 150,000 clones, approximately 78% of which are singletons. The specimen was PBMCs. The receptor set was obtained from a woman in her 40s in good health and CMV-seropositive.

This chain links TRBV5-1 with TRBJ1-4, with TRBD1 as a possible D gene (5 bases). The CDR3 length is 14 residues. Germline V CDR1 and CDR2: SGHRS, YFSETQ. Between the trimmed V and J ends, which lost 1 base and 4 bases, there was a span of 8 bases. As DNA, the CDR3 is TGCGCCAGCAGCTTGATCCAGGGTAATGAAAAACTGTTTTTT. Protein: CASSLIQGNEKLFF. The full variable domain, completed using reference TRBV5-1 and TRBJ1-4, is KAGVTQTPRYLIKTRGQQVTLSCSPISGHRSVSWYQQTPGQGLQFLFEYFSETQRNKGNFPGRFSGRQFSNSRSEMNVSTLELGDSALYLCASSLIQGNEKLFFGSGTQLSVL.

The chain recombines TRBV28 with TRBJ2-1; the match to TRBD1 covers 9 bases. V dropped 5 bases and J dropped 7; count of bases not matched to a gene: 6. In germline, CDR1 is MDHEN, CDR2 SYDVKM. The CDR3 extends over 14 amino acids. Written as DNA, the CDR3 is TGTGCCAGCAGTCCCGGGACAGGGCTGAATGAGCAGTTCTTC. This sequence encodes CASSPGTGLNEQFF.

The CDR3 DNA follows: TGTGCCAGCAGCGCACGGCCGGGTAGGTGGGACACTGAAGCTTTCTTT. Translated, it gives CASSARPGRWDTEAFF. The V gene is TRBV5-4, the J gene TRBJ1-1, with D hard to call. Germline CDR1 and CDR2: SGHNT and YYREEE (reference sequence). V was trimmed by 4 bases and J by 3 bases, leaving 19 bases between them. The CDR3 totals 16 residues.

This chain joins TRBV28 and TRBJ2-5, with 7 bases that match TRBD2. After removal of 7 bases from V and 4 bases from J, the junction contained 0 bases not matched to a gene. The length of the CDR3 is 11 residues. CDR1 MDHEN and CDR2 SYDVKM come from the germline V gene. The CDR3, as DNA: TGTGCCAGCACGGGAGGAGAGACCCAGTACTTC. Translation: CASTGGETQYF.

The rearrangement uses TRBV29-1 and TRBJ1-2; D is uncertain. CDR1 and CDR2 (germline): SQVTM, ANQGSEA. Trimming cost V 6 bases and J 1 base, with 15 bases left between them. CDR3 size: 14 residues. In nucleotides, the CDR3 is TGCAGCGTCGAGAGGTCGGCCGGTAACTATGGCTACACCTTC. Its translation: CSVERSAGNYGYTF.

The J gene is TRBJ1-1, the V gene TRBV7-9; 8 positions agree with TRBD1. From germline, CDR1 is SEHNR and CDR2 FQNEAQ (reference sequence). After removal of 5 bases from V and 4 bases from J, the junction contained 3 bases not matched to a gene. CDR3 size: 13 residues. CDR3 sequence reads: CASSADRGTEAFF. CDR3 nucleotides: TGTGCCAGCAGCGCCGACAGGGGCACTGAAGCTTTCTTT. Combining the CDR3 with reference TRBV7-9 and TRBJ1-1 gives the whole variable domain DTGVSQNPRHKITKRGQNVTFRCDPISEHNRLYWYRQTLGQGPEFLTYFQNEAQLEKSRLLSDRFSAERPKGSFSTLEIQRTEQGDSAMYLCASSADRGTEAFFGQGTRLTVV.

The chain recombines TRBV9 with TRBJ1-2, with D perhaps matching TRBD1 (5 bases). V was shortened by 4 bases and J by 3 bases, with 16 bases between the two germline ends. Germline CDR1 and CDR2: SGDLS and YYNGEE. This CDR3 has 15 amino acids. CDR3 sequence reads: CASSRSGGGDYGYTF. As DNA, the CDR3 is TGTGCCAGCAGCCGTAGTGGGGGAGGGGACTATGGCTACACCTTC.

This chain links TRBV15 with TRBJ2-7; D is unresolved. Germline CDR1 LNHNV, CDR2 YYDKDF (reference sequence). V was cut by 0 bases and J by 6 bases, with 3 bases left in between. This CDR3 has 11 residues. The CDR3 reads CATSRESEQYF. The CDR3 DNA follows: TGTGCCACCAGCAGAGAGAGCGAGCAGTACTTC. The complete variable domain, with remaining parts taken from reference TRBV15 and TRBJ2-7, reads DAMVIQNPRYQVTQFGKPVTLSCSQTLNHNVMYWYQQKSSQAPKLLFHYYDKDFNNEADTPDNFQSRRPNTSFCFLDIRSPGLGDTAMYLCATSRESEQYFGPGTRLTVT.

The sample holds one count of this clone. J is TRBJ2-1 and V is TRBV7-3; 8 bases are shared with TRBD2. V gave up 1 base and J gave up 9 bases; unmatched junction bases: 8. This CDR3 has 15 amino acids. Germline CDR1 SGHTA, CDR2 FQGTGA. The CDR3 region is CASSLIPAGEGEQFF. The CDR3 DNA sequence: TGTGCCAGCAGCTTAATACCAGCGGGAGAGGGTGAGCAGTTCTTC.

The rearrangement links TRBV5-4 to TRBJ1-1; no clear D gene. Germline-derived CDR1 and CDR2 are SGHNT and YYREEE (reference sequence). CDR3 size: 13 residues. V was cut by 1 base and J by 5 bases, with 9 bases left in between. The CDR3: CASSLRDRTEAFF. The CDR3 DNA sequence: TGTGCCAGCAGCTTGCGGGATAGGACTGAAGCTTTCTTT.

The rearrangement uses TRBV7-9 and TRBJ1-4, with D uncertain. Germline V lookup: CDR1 SEHNR, CDR2 FQNEAQ (reference sequence). The CDR3 contains 15 residues. Trimming took 5 bases from V and 4 from J, leaving 14 bases between them. CDR3 protein: CASSQPDTFNEKLFF. The CDR3, as DNA: TGTGCCAGCAGCCAACCCGACACATTTAATGAAAAACTGTTTTTT.

This chain joins TRBV28 and TRBJ2-5, with D possibly being TRBD1 (7 bases). The J call may be mistaken, given a closer DNA end match to TRBJ2-7. The CDR3 is 15 amino acids. Germline CDR1 MDHEN, CDR2 SYDVKM. In DNA form, the CDR3 reads TGTGCCAGCAGTCCAGGGGGGCCATCTGTCCACGAGCAGTACTTC. Translating gives CASSPGGPSVHEQYF.

The genes are TRBV28 and TRBJ1-2; 8 bases agree with TRBD1. V trimming: 4 bases; J trimming: 6 bases; junction bases outside the gene matches: 4. Germline V gene sequence: CDR1 MDHEN, CDR2 SYDVKM. The CDR3 has 13 amino acids. The CDR3 region is CASSSQGANGYTF. The CDR3 DNA reads as TGTGCCAGCAGTTCCCAGGGGGCGAATGGCTACACCTTC.

The chain combines TRBV6-5 with TRBJ2-7; weak D call: TRBD2 (6 bases). The V end was cut by 2 bases, the J end by 1 base, with 6 bases between. Germline V gives CDR1 MNHEY, CDR2 SVGAGI. CDR3 size: 13 residues. CDR3 in DNA: TGTGCCAGCAGTTACGGGGGGTCCTACGAGCAGTACTTC. Amino acid sequence: CASSYGGSYEQYF.

The J gene is TRBJ1-1, the V gene TRBV19; 8 nucleotides match TRBD1. The CDR3 length is 13 residues. Germline V gene data show CDR1 as LNHDA and CDR2 as SQIVND (reference sequence). V was pared by 8 bases and J by 4 bases, with 6 bases of the junction left unmatched. Written as DNA, the CDR3 is TGTGCCAGTGGGTACAGGGGGGGCACTGAAGCTTTCTTT. Its translation is CASGYRGGTEAFF.

The V and J genes are TRBV21-1 and TRBJ1-5. TRBV21-1 is designated a pseudogene. This CDR3 has 15 residues. CDR3 bases: TGTGCCAGCAGCAAGTTTAGAGGGTTTCAACAGCCCCAGCATTTT. It yields the protein CASSKFRGFQQPQHF.

This clone was found once. Other DNA sequences of this sample code for an identical CDR3. This chain connects TRBV19 to TRBJ2-5, with D maybe TRBD2 (5 bases). Germline V gene sequence: CDR1 LNHDA, CDR2 SQIVND (reference sequence). This CDR3 has 12 residues. The V and J ends lost 3 bases and 4 bases respectively, with 6 bases between them. As DNA, the CDR3 is TGTGCCAGTAGTATCCGGGGAGAGACCCAGTACTTC. Its protein is CASSIRGETQYF.

V is TRBV7-9 and J is TRBJ2-5; weak D call: TRBD2 (6 bases). In germline, CDR1 is SEHNR, CDR2 FQNEAQ (reference sequence). V was trimmed by 7 bases and J by 2 bases, leaving 14 bases between them. The CDR3 is made up of 14 amino acids. CDR3 nucleotides: TGTGCCAGCATCCCCCTGGGGGGACAAGAGACCCAGTACTTC. As protein: CASIPLGGQETQYF.

The chain uses TRBV2 and TRBJ2-7; TRBD2 is a possible D gene (6 bases). The ends were cut back, 5 bases at V and 3 bases at J, with 8 bases in the middle. This CDR3 has 12 amino acids. The germline V gene has CDR1 SNHLY and CDR2 FYNNEI. The CDR3: CASSREDYEQYF. The CDR3 coding sequence is TGTGCCAGCAGTAGGGAGGACTACGAGCAGTACTTC.